This T cell receptor (beta chain) comes out of a study of T cell clonotyping in hematopoietic cell transplantation. Study-wide findings and caveats: Without cell sorting, CD4 versus CD8 contributions remain unresolved. After transplant, recipient diversity fell while pathologically expanded clonotypes grew through day 180. At the given depth, recipient repertoires were over 95% de novo clonotypes.

Germline values: CDR1 MNHEY, CDR2 SVGAGI. CDR3 length: 15 residues. V was trimmed by 2 bases and J by 1 base, leaving 11 bases between them. Remarks on this clone: Antigen: not known.

Time point defined: recipient sample about 28 days before transplant, after cytoreduction. Repertoires were generated with immunoSEQ multiplex PCR, while TCRdb's copy carries only in-frame clones and drops some. Of roughly 27,000 clones in the sample, approximately 82% were seen once. The receptor was derived from an older woman with acute myeloid leukemia. Some clones in this sample may be carry-over from other donors' samples. Sequencing was performed on peripheral blood mononuclear cells, taken before stem cell transplant. The chain carries TRBV6-5 and TRBJ1-1; D is perhaps TRBD1 (5 bases). CDR3 loop: CASSYGVGRNTEAFF. CDR3 nucleotides: TGTGCCAGCAGTTACGGGGTGGGACGGAACACTGAAGCTTTCTTT.